This TCR beta chain was sequenced for a study of PD-1 blockade in classical Hodgkin lymphoma. The study, taken as a whole, reports: By C4D1, CD4+ diversity increased significantly, especially in complete responders.

The CDR3 runs 15 residues. Germline V gene data show CDR1 as MNHEY and CDR2 as SVGAGI. V lost 6 bases, J lost 5 bases, and 7 bases stayed unmatched. Produced via immunoSEQ multiplex PCR; TCRdb's table is partial and in-frame only. The sample consists of fewer than 45,000 clones, 60% to 75% of them appearing once. Time point: cycle 4 day 1 (C4D1), after less than 7 weeks of nivolumab. Each patient experienced a relapse that followed autologous stem cell transplantation, and brentuximab vedotin exposure varied. A note on this clone: Antigen specificity is unknown.

The source is a human donor with classical Hodgkin lymphoma. This chain links TRBV6-5 with TRBJ1-2; 12 bases are shared with TRBD1. The source material was peripheral blood mononuclear cells (PBMCs), sampled before the fourth cycle of nivolumab. CDR3 in amino acids: CASSSPGQGAYGYTF. In nucleotides, the CDR3 is TGTGCCAGCAGCTCTCCGGGACAGGGGGCATATGGCTACACCTTC.